This entry lists 21 T cell receptor beta chains sequenced from one sample in a study of T cells in tuberculosis. The assay was immunoSEQ multiplex PCR, and TCRdb's table has in-frame clones only and misses some. The sample has around 30,000 clones; about 84% are singletons. Stated time point: new active TB diagnosis, blood taken before or within 7 days of starting treatment. Sample: PBMCs, taken at tuberculosis diagnosis. These receptor sequences come from an adult with tuberculosis.

The rearrangement links TRBV5-6 to TRBJ1-4, with a weak D call TRBD1 (5 bases). Germline-derived CDR1 and CDR2 are SGHDT and YYEEEE. The CDR3 totals 16 residues. The V end lost 2 bases, the J end lost 0 bases, and 11 bases lay between the germline ends. For the CDR3, the DNA is TGTGCCAGCAGCTTTAGGCGGGGGTCAACTAATGAAAAACTGTTTTTT. Amino acids: CASSFRRGSTNEKLFF.

The chain combines TRBV9 with TRBJ2-3; 8 bases match TRBD2. J lost 3 bases, V lost 1 base, and 4 bases had no gene match. CDR1 and CDR2 (germline): SGDLS, YYNGEE. This CDR3 has 15 amino acids. This CDR3 is CASSVTGGATDTQYF. CDR3 DNA sequence: TGTGCCAGCAGCGTAACCGGGGGGGCGACAGATACGCAGTATTTT.

The rearrangement uses TRBV27 and TRBJ2-7; the D is unclear. V lost 5 bases, J lost 7 bases, and 18 bases lay in between. CDR1 and CDR2 (germline): MNHEY, SMNVEV (reference sequence). The CDR3 covers 14 residues. The CDR3 bases are TGTGCCAGCAGTCCATTGGTGGCCCCGTGGGAGCAGTACTTC. It yields the protein CASSPLVAPWEQYF.

This rearrangement joins TRBV21-1 to TRBJ2-1; the table's D call of TRBD2 was not tested on the DNA. TRBV21-1 is a recognized pseudogene. The CDR3 has 17 residues. The CDR3 loop is CASSPRTSGGTYNEQFF. DNA of the CDR3: TGTGCCAGCAGCCCACGGACTAGCGGGGGGACCTACAATGAGCAGTTCTTC.

The rearrangement joins TRBV18 to TRBJ2-7, with 14 positions matching TRBD2. Germline values: CDR1 KGHSH, CDR2 LQKENI. The V and J ends lost 6 bases and 7 bases, in that order; junction bases with no gene match: 5. The CDR3 is 14 residues long. The chain's CDR3 is CASSQGLAGVEQYF. The CDR3 nucleotides read TGTGCCAGCTCCCAGGGACTAGCGGGAGTTGAGCAGTACTTC.

This chain connects TRBV27 to TRBJ2-3; D is possibly TRBD1 (6 bases). V dropped 7 bases and J dropped 2 bases, with 13 bases sitting between them. Germline V lookup: CDR1 MNHEY, CDR2 SMNVEV (reference sequence). This CDR3 comprises 14 residues. In DNA, the CDR3 is TGTGCCAGCACCGAAAGGGGGTTCACAGATACGCAGTATTTT. Protein: CASTERGFTDTQYF.

CDR3 amino acids: CASSLGQGNTEAFF. The CDR3 region has the DNA TGTGCCAGCAGCCTGGGACAGGGGAACACTGAAGCTTTCTTT. V gene TRBV9 combines with J gene TRBJ1-1; 9 bases match TRBD1. V lost 4 bases, J lost 1 base, and 2 bases stayed unmatched. The germline V gene encodes CDR1 SGDLS and CDR2 YYNGEE. The CDR3 extends over 14 amino acids.

V usage is TRBV28 and J usage is TRBJ1-4; the D gene is possibly TRBD1 (5 bases). The V end lost 7 bases, the J end lost 8 bases, and 14 bases lay between the germline ends. CDR3 size: 13 residues. The germline V gene encodes CDR1 MDHEN and CDR2 SYDVKM. This CDR3 reads CASTAGTGEKLFF. CDR3 DNA: TGTGCCAGCACAGCAGGGACTGGGGAAAAACTGTTTTTT.

The chain uses TRBV29-1 and TRBJ1-4, with D perhaps matching TRBD1 (6 bases). The CDR3 has 13 residues. V dropped 4 bases and J dropped 4 bases, with 10 bases sitting between them. From germline, CDR1 is SQVTM and CDR2 ANQGSEA. CDR3 nucleotide sequence: TGCAGCGTTGGGGACAATGTTAATGAAAAACTGTTTTTT. It translates to CSVGDNVNEKLFF.

The J gene is TRBJ2-1, the V gene TRBV11-2, with D possibly matching TRBD2 (7 bases). Trimming removed 5 bases at V and 4 bases at J, with 18 bases between. This CDR3 contains 16 residues. Looked up from germline, CDR1 is SGHAT and CDR2 is FQNNGV. In nucleotides, the CDR3 is TGTGCCAGCAGCCACGGAGGGGGGGTCGAGTACAATGAGCAGTTCTTC. It yields the protein CASSHGGGVEYNEQFF.

The genes are TRBV7-3 and TRBJ2-3; TRBD1 might be the D (5 bases). This CDR3 is built from 14 residues. CDR1 and CDR2 from the germline V gene are SGHTA and FQGTGA. Trimming removed 5 bases at V and 2 bases at J, with 11 bases between. CDR3 protein: CASSPDRYTDTQYF. The CDR3 coding sequence is TGTGCCAGCAGCCCCGACAGATACACAGATACGCAGTATTTT.

The V and J genes are TRBV9 and TRBJ2-7; perhaps TRBD2 as D (5 bases). The CDR3 extends over 15 amino acids. Germline CDR1 and CDR2: SGDLS and YYNGEE. Trimming stripped 0 bases from V and 3 bases from J, with 13 bases between. The CDR3 loop reads CASSVDPSPLYEQYF. The CDR3 nucleotides are TGTGCCAGCAGCGTAGATCCTAGCCCTCTCTACGAGCAGTACTTC.

This chain links TRBV6-1 with TRBJ2-1; TRBD2 aligns across 7 bases. Germline-derived CDR1 and CDR2 are MNHNS and SASEGT. V dropped 5 bases and J dropped 12; count of bases not matched to a gene: 16. This CDR3 is 15 amino acids long. CDR3 in amino acids: CASSPPGLPLGGQFF. CDR3 DNA: TGTGCCAGCAGTCCCCCGGGACTACCCCTGGGGGGGCAGTTCTTC.

The chain recombines TRBV5-1 with TRBJ2-5; D perhaps matches TRBD2 (5 bases). The CDR3 covers 15 residues. Germline V gene lookup returns CDR1 SGHRS and CDR2 YFSETQ. Trimming left V 3 bases short and J 5 bases short, with 17 bases between. CDR3: CASSSGYDLLETQYF. In nucleotides, the CDR3 is TGCGCCAGCAGCTCGGGGTATGATCTGCTCGAGACCCAGTACTTC. Filled out from reference TRBV5-1 and TRBJ2-5, the complete variable domain reads KAGVTQTPRYLIKTRGQQVTLSCSPISGHRSVSWYQQTPGQGLQFLFEYFSETQRNKGNFPGRFSGRQFSNSRSEMNVSTLELGDSALYLCASSSGYDLLETQYFGPGTRLLVL.

The rearrangement joins TRBV27 to TRBJ1-1, with 8 bases that match TRBD1. Germline trimming cut 7 bases from V and 4 bases from J; bases unmatched to any gene: 5. This CDR3 region has 13 residues. CDR1 and CDR2 from the germline V gene are MNHEY and SMNVEV (reference sequence). The CDR3 DNA sequence: TGTGCCAGCAAGACCAGGGGGCGCACTGAAGCTTTCTTT. Encoded protein: CASKTRGRTEAFF.

The rearrangement links TRBV7-2 to TRBJ2-1, with a weak D call TRBD2 (5 bases). CDR3 length equals 12 residues. Germline V gene data show CDR1 as SGHTA and CDR2 as FQGNSA. V gave up 5 bases and J gave up 7 bases, with 9 bases separating them. The CDR3 reads CASSRTFNEQFF. DNA of the CDR3: TGTGCCAGCAGCCGGACTTTTAATGAGCAGTTCTTC.

This chain joins TRBV18 and TRBJ1-5; D ambiguous. The V and J ends lost 3 bases and 0 bases respectively, with 6 bases between them. CDR1 KGHSH and CDR2 LQKENI come from the germline V gene. The CDR3 spans 14 residues. The CDR3 DNA reads as TGTGCCAGCTCACCCGAACTTAGCAATCAGCCCCAGCATTTT. Protein sequence: CASSPELSNQPQHF.

The chain recombines TRBV19 with TRBJ2-1, with 8 positions matching TRBD2. Germline V lookup: CDR1 LNHDA, CDR2 SQIVND (reference sequence). The CDR3 consists of 17 residues. V was pared by 5 bases and J by 6 bases, with 15 bases of the junction left unmatched. CDR3 region: CASSLRPSMAGGNEQFF. The CDR3 bases are TGTGCCAGTAGTCTCCGTCCTTCTATGGCGGGGGGCAATGAGCAGTTCTTC.

A single count supports this clone. The chain couples TRBV11-2 to TRBJ2-7; 9 bases are shared with TRBD1. The CDR3 has 14 residues. V shed 5 bases and J 4 bases; nucleotides not matched to a gene: 6. CDR1 and CDR2 from the germline V gene are SGHAT and FQNNGV. In DNA, the CDR3 is TGTGCCAGCAGCCCGTGGGACAGGGTGTACGAGCAGTACTTC. Its protein is CASSPWDRVYEQYF. The variable domain in full, completed from reference TRBV11-2 and TRBJ2-7, reads EAGVAQSPRYKIIEKRQSVAFWCNPISGHATLYWYQQILGQGPKLLIQFQNNGVVDDSQLPKDRFSAERLKGVDSTLKIQPAKLEDSAVYLCASSPWDRVYEQYFGPGTRLTVT.

This chain links TRBV19 with TRBJ1-1, with a possible D match to TRBD1 (5 bases). The V end was cut by 9 bases, the J end by 1 base, with 12 bases between. The CDR3 is made up of 13 amino acids. Germline CDR1 reads LNHDA; CDR2 reads SQIVND (reference sequence). As DNA, the CDR3 is TGTGCCAGCGACGCCAGGGAGAACACTGAAGCTTTCTTT. It yields the protein CASDARENTEAFF.

The CDR3 bases are TGTGCCAGCAGCCAGGAGGATACCAGCTCCTACGAGCAGTACTTC. This sequence encodes CASSQEDTSSYEQYF. The rearrangement joins TRBV4-2 to TRBJ2-7; D is possibly TRBD2 (5 bases). The CDR3 loop spans 15 amino acids. V shed 3 bases and J shed 0 bases, with 12 bases lying between them. Germline assignment: CDR1 LGHNA and CDR2 YNFKEQ.